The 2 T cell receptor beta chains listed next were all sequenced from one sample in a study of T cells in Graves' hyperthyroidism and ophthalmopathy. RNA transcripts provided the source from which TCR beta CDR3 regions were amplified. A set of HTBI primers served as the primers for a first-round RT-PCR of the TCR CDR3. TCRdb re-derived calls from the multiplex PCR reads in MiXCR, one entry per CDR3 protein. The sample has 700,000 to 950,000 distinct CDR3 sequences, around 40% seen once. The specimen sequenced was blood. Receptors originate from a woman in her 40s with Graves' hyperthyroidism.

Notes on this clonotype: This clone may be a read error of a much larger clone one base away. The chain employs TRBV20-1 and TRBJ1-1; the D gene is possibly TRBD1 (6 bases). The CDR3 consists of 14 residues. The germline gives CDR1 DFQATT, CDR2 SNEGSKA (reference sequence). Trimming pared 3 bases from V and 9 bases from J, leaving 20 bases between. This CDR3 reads CSARGGSPNAKAFF. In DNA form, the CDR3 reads TGCAGTGCTAGGGGGGGCTCCCCCAACGCTAAAGCTTTCTTT.

Here the CDR3 DNA reads TGCAGTGCCGTCGACCGGTCACAGGGGGCGGGAAGAGGCTACACCTTC. It codes for CSAVDRSQGAGRGYTF. This rearrangement joins TRBV20-1 to TRBJ1-2; TRBD1 matches at 9 bases. Trimming took 6 bases from V and 8 from J; bases not matched to a gene: 19. Germline V gene lookup returns CDR1 DFQATT and CDR2 SNEGSKA (reference sequence). The CDR3 has 16 residues.